This is a list of T cell receptor beta chains from one sample in a study of liver allograft versus peripheral blood T cells. TCRdb ran MiXCR on the reads and lists one entry per CDR3 protein. Of 3,000 to 4,000 distinct CDR3 sequences in the sample, 13% to 15% were seen once. The source is a human patient who had a liver transplant. Some T cells may be the graft donor's. Each CDR3 is given with its conserved first and last residue. A D gene is named only where the DNA matches it firmly. Rows give clone size only sometimes, using once, few, many, or a class for an expanded clone.

CDR3 DNA: TGTGCCAGCAGTGAACGCTCTAGCGGGAGTAGGAATGAGCAGTTCTTC
CDR3 protein: CASSERSSGSRNEQFF
V gene: TRBV2
clone size: -
J gene: TRBJ2-1
CDR3 length: 16
D gene: TRBD2

CDR3 DNA: TGCAGTGCTAGGGCTAGCGGGGGCTTACAAGAGACCCAGTACTTC
CDR3 protein: CSARASGGLQETQYF
V gene: TRBV20-1
clone size: -
J gene: TRBJ2-5
CDR3 length: 15
D gene: TRBD2

CDR3 DNA: TGTGCCAGCTCACTTCTTGGGCCCTCCACTGAAGCTTTCTTT
CDR3 protein: CASSLLGPSTEAFF
V gene: TRBV18
clone size: medium-sized
J gene: TRBJ1-1
CDR3 length: 14
D gene: -

CDR3 DNA: TGTGCCAGAAGGCAAGTCCTCCTCGGCAATCAGCCCCAGCATTTT
CDR3 protein: CARRQVLLGNQPQHF
V gene: TRBV5-3
clone size: few
J gene: TRBJ1-5
CDR3 length: 15
D gene: -

CDR3 DNA: TGTGCCAGCAACTCGCGGGACGCCTCGGGCACAGATACGCAGTATTTT
CDR3 protein: CASNSRDASGTDTQYF
V gene: TRBV6-5
clone size: medium-sized
J gene: TRBJ2-3
CDR3 length: 16
D gene: -

CDR3 DNA: TGTGCCAGCAGTTCGGGACAGGGCAATCAGCCCCAGCATTTT
CDR3 protein: CASSSGQGNQPQHF
V gene: TRBV6-5
clone size: medium-sized
J gene: TRBJ1-5
CDR3 length: 14
D gene: TRBD1

CDR3 DNA: TGCAGCGTTCCCGGGTCGGCTAACTATGGCTACACCTTC
CDR3 protein: CSVPGSANYGYTF
V gene: TRBV29-1
clone size: large
J gene: TRBJ1-2
CDR3 length: 13
D gene: -

CDR3 DNA: TGTGCCAGCAGTTACTCGGTGGGACGGTCCAATTCACCCCTCCACTTT
CDR3 protein: CASSYSVGRSNSPLHF
V gene: TRBV6-6
clone size: large
J gene: TRBJ1-6
CDR3 length: 16
D gene: -

CDR3 DNA: TGCAGTGCGGAACATCAAGAGACCCAGTACTTC
CDR3 protein: CSAEHQETQYF
V gene: TRBV20-1
clone size: -
J gene: TRBJ2-5
CDR3 length: 11
D gene: -

CDR3 DNA: TGTGCCAGCAGCTTAGTAACAAGTTCCTACGAGCAGTACTTC
CDR3 protein: CASSLVTSSYEQYF
V gene: TRBV11-2
clone size: -
J gene: TRBJ2-7
CDR3 length: 14
D gene: -

CDR3 DNA: TGCAGTGCTCTCGGGTACACAGATACGCAGTATTTT
CDR3 protein: CSALGYTDTQYF
V gene: TRBV20-1
clone size: -
J gene: TRBJ2-3
CDR3 length: 12
D gene: -

CDR3 DNA: TGTGCCAGCAGTCCCTCCCCGGACGGTATTGAGCCCCAGCATTTT
CDR3 protein: CASSPSPDGIEPQHF
V gene: TRBV12-3/TRBV12-4
clone size: -
J gene: TRBJ1-5
CDR3 length: 15
D gene: -

CDR3 DNA: TGTGCCTGGAGTTTTGGGCCTAACTATGGCTACACCTTC
CDR3 protein: CAWSFGPNYGYTF
V gene: TRBV30
clone size: once
J gene: TRBJ1-2
CDR3 length: 13
D gene: -

CDR3 DNA: TGTGCCAGCAGTCCGGGACAGGGGGGCAATCAGCCCCAGCATTTT
CDR3 protein: CASSPGQGGNQPQHF
V gene: TRBV6-5
clone size: -
J gene: TRBJ1-5
CDR3 length: 15
D gene: TRBD1

CDR3 DNA: TGTGCCAGCAGTGATCTAGCGGGGGTTGAGCAGTTCTTC
CDR3 protein: CASSDLAGVEQFF
V gene: TRBV12-3/TRBV12-4
clone size: few
J gene: TRBJ2-1
CDR3 length: 13
D gene: TRBD2

CDR3 DNA: TGTGCCAGCACCGGACAGGGGGGCCTAGATACGCAGTATTTT
CDR3 protein: CASTGQGGLDTQYF
V gene: TRBV6-5
clone size: medium-sized
J gene: TRBJ2-3
CDR3 length: 14
D gene: TRBD1

CDR3 DNA: TGTGCCAGCAGACTTCGGGGGGATACGCAGTATTTT
CDR3 protein: CASRLRGDTQYF
V gene: TRBV12-3/TRBV12-4
clone size: -
J gene: TRBJ2-3
CDR3 length: 12
D gene: -

CDR3 DNA: TGCAGTGCCGCCGATCCACAGAAAAGCTCCTACAATGAGCAGTTCTTC
CDR3 protein: CSAADPQKSSYNEQFF
V gene: TRBV20-1
clone size: few
J gene: TRBJ2-1
CDR3 length: 16
D gene: -

CDR3 DNA: TGTGCCAGCGGATCGCAGGGGATCGAGACCCAGTACTTC
CDR3 protein: CASGSQGIETQYF
V gene: TRBV28
clone size: few
J gene: TRBJ2-5
CDR3 length: 13
D gene: -

CDR3 DNA: TGTGCCAGTAGTCTACACAGGAGCTCCTACGAGCAGTACTTC
CDR3 protein: CASSLHRSSYEQYF
V gene: TRBV19
clone size: medium-sized
J gene: TRBJ2-7
CDR3 length: 14
D gene: -

CDR3 DNA: TGTGCCAGCAGCTTCATGGGCACAGATACGCAGTATTTT
CDR3 protein: CASSFMGTDTQYF
V gene: TRBV7-3
clone size: -
J gene: TRBJ2-3
CDR3 length: 13
D gene: -

CDR3 DNA: TGTGCCAGCAGTTTATCTGGGATCAGGACTGAAGCTTTCTTT
CDR3 protein: CASSLSGIRTEAFF
V gene: TRBV12-3/TRBV12-4
clone size: medium-sized
J gene: TRBJ1-1
CDR3 length: 14
D gene: -

CDR3 DNA: TGTGCCAGCAGTTACGAGGGGGGCGGCATGAACACTGAAGCTTTCTTT
CDR3 protein: CASSYEGGGMNTEAFF
V gene: TRBV6-5
clone size: medium-sized
J gene: TRBJ1-1
CDR3 length: 16
D gene: -

CDR3 DNA: TGTGCCAGCAGCACCTCGGGACTGAACTATGGCTACACCTTC
CDR3 protein: CASSTSGLNYGYTF
V gene: TRBV5-6
clone size: -
J gene: TRBJ1-2
CDR3 length: 14
D gene: -

CDR3 DNA: TGTGCCAGCAGTGTCGCCGGGACTAGCGCCCTCGAGCAGTACTTC
CDR3 protein: CASSVAGTSALEQYF
V gene: TRBV25-1
clone size: -
J gene: TRBJ2-7
CDR3 length: 15
D gene: TRBD2

CDR3 DNA: TGCAGTGCTAGCCCAGACAGGGGCGCACACACAGATACGCAGTATTTT
CDR3 protein: CSASPDRGAHTDTQYF
V gene: TRBV20-1
clone size: few
J gene: TRBJ2-3
CDR3 length: 16
D gene: TRBD1

CDR3 DNA: TGTGCCAGTAGTATAGTCGCGGGGGGGGCCTCCTACAATGAGCAGTTCTTC
CDR3 protein: CASSIVAGGASYNEQFF
V gene: TRBV19
clone size: medium-sized
J gene: TRBJ2-1
CDR3 length: 17
D gene: TRBD2

CDR3 DNA: TGCAGTGCTAGCGGGAGGGGAGAGACCCAGTACTTC
CDR3 protein: CSASGRGETQYF
V gene: TRBV20-1
clone size: -
J gene: TRBJ2-5
CDR3 length: 12
D gene: TRBD2

CDR3 DNA: TGTGCCACCAGCCCCCGGAAGGGGACTAGCGGGACTTACAATGAGCAGTTCTTC
CDR3 protein: CATSPRKGTSGTYNEQFF
V gene: TRBV24-1
clone size: -
J gene: TRBJ2-1
CDR3 length: 18
D gene: TRBD2

CDR3 DNA: TGTGCCACCAGTGATTTGCAGGGTAGCAATCAGCCCCAGCATTTT
CDR3 protein: CATSDLQGSNQPQHF
V gene: TRBV24-1
clone size: medium-sized
J gene: TRBJ1-5
CDR3 length: 15
D gene: -

CDR3 DNA: TGTGCCAGCAGTCAGGGGATCAATGAGCAGTTCTTC
CDR3 protein: CASSQGINEQFF
V gene: TRBV6-1
clone size: medium-sized
J gene: TRBJ2-1
CDR3 length: 12
D gene: -

CDR3 DNA: TGTGCCAGCAGCTTCGGTCCCAGTTTGCGGGGGGGCTCTGAGCAGTTCTTC
CDR3 protein: CASSFGPSLRGGSEQFF
V gene: TRBV13
clone size: medium-sized
J gene: TRBJ2-1
CDR3 length: 17
D gene: TRBD2

CDR3 DNA: TGTGCCAGCTCACCGGAGGGGGCGGATTGGTCCGGGGAGCTGTTTTTT
CDR3 protein: CASSPEGADWSGELFF
V gene: TRBV18
clone size: medium-sized
J gene: TRBJ2-2
CDR3 length: 16
D gene: -

CDR3 DNA: TGTGCCAGCAGCACCGGACTGAGAGAGACCCAGTACTTC
CDR3 protein: CASSTGLRETQYF
V gene: TRBV5-4
clone size: medium-sized
J gene: TRBJ2-5
CDR3 length: 13
D gene: -

CDR3 DNA: TGTGCCAGCACCTCTAGCGGGAACTTCAATCAGCCCCAGCATTTT
CDR3 protein: CASTSSGNFNQPQHF
V gene: TRBV12-3/TRBV12-4
clone size: -
J gene: TRBJ1-5
CDR3 length: 15
D gene: -